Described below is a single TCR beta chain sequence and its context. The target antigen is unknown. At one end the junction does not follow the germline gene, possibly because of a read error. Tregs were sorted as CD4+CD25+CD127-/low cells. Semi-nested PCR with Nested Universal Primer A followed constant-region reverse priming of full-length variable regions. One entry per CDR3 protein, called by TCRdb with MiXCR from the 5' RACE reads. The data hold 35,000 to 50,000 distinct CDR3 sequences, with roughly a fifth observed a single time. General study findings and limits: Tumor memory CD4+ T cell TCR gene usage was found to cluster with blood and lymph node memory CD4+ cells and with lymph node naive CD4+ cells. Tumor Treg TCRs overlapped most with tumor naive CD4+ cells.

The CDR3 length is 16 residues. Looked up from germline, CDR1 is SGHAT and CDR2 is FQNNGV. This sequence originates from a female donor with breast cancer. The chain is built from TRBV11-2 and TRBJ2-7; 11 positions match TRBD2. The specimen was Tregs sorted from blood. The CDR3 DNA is TGTGCCAGCAGCGGCGGGACTAGCGGACTAGCCTACGGGCAGTACTTC. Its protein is CASSGGTSGLAYGQYF.